Sequencing of this T cell receptor beta chain was carried out in a study of cytomegalovirus exposure and HLA in healthy donors. Healthy bone marrow donors made up the donors. At the time of sampling, donors were nominally healthy, though unrecorded immune exposures were likely. Trimming at V came to 2 bases and at J to 4 bases, leaving 5 bases not matched to a gene. Germline V lookup: CDR1 KGHSH, CDR2 LQKENI. The CDR3 has 15 amino acids. Study-wide points: 164 TCR beta chains were listed as cytomegalovirus-associated. TCR beta chain V- and J-gene trimming was linked, in a later analysis, to a missense variant in DCLRE1C.

Concerning this clone itself: Its matching antigen is unknown.

The primer mix had 60 Vbeta and 13 Jbeta primers. Some clones are missing from TCRdb's copy, which holds only in-frame ones; the method was immunoSEQ multiplex PCR. The sample's table shows under 200,000 clones. The sample consisted of PBMCs. The sequence was collected from a man aged 25 to 40 in good health and CMV-seronegative. The gene calls are TRBV18 and TRBJ1-5; the match to TRBD1 covers 7 bases. This CDR3 is CASSPVGGDNQPQHF. The CDR3 DNA sequence: TGTGCCAGCTCACCAGTAGGGGGCGATAATCAGCCCCAGCATTTT.